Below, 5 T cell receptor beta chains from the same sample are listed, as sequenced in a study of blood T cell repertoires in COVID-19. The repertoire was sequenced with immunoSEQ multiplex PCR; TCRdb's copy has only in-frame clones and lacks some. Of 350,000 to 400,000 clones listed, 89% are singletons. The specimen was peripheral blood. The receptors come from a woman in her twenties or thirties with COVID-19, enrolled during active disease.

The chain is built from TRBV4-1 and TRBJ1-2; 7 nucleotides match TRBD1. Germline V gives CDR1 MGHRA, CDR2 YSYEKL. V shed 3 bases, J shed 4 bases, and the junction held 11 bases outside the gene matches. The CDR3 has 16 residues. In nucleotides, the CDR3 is TGCGCCAGCAGCCAGGATCGTTCCGGGACAGCCTATGGCTACACCTTC. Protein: CASSQDRSGTAYGYTF.

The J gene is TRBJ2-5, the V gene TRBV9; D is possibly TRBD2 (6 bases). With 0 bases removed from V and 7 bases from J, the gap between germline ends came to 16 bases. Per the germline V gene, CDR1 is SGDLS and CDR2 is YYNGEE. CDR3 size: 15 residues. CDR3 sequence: CASSVGPAGIGTQYF. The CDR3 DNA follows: TGTGCCAGCAGCGTAGGCCCGGCGGGAATCGGGACCCAGTACTTC.

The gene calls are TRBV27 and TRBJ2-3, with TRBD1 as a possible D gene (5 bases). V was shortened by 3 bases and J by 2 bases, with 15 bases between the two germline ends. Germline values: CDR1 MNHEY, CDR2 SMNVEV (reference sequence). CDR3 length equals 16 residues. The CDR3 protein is CASSLGQVGYTDTQYF. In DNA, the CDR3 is TGTGCCAGCAGTTTGGGGCAAGTCGGTTACACAGATACGCAGTATTTT.

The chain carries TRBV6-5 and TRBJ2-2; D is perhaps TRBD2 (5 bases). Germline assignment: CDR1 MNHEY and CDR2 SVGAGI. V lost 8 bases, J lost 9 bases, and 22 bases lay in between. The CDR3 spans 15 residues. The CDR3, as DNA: TGTGCCAGCCGCCTTGGGCTAGCCTCTTACAGGGAGCTGTTTTTT. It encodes CASRLGLASYRELFF.

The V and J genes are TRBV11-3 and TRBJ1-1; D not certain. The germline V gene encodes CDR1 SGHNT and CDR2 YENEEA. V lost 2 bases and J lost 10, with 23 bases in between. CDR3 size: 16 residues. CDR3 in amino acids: CASSLIQPVAGVRAFF. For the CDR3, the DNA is TGTGCCAGCAGCTTAATTCAACCAGTCGCCGGGGTTAGAGCTTTCTTT. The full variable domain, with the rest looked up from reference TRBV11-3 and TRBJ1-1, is EAGVVQSPRYKIIEKKQPVAFWCNPISGHNTLYWYLQNLGQGPELLIRYENEEAVDDSQLPKDRFSAERLKGVDSTLKIQPAELGDSAVYLCASSLIQPVAGVRAFFGQGTRLTVV.